These 18 T cell receptor beta chains came from one sample sequenced in a study of T cell responses to AZD1222 COVID-19 vaccine. Some clones are missing from TCRdb's copy, which holds only in-frame ones; the method was immunoSEQ multiplex PCR. The profile shows 130,000 to 150,000 clones, approximately 92% of them singletons. The source was peripheral blood, collected on day 0 of AZD1222 vaccination. The receptors stem from an adult in good health.

The V and J genes are TRBV14 and TRBJ1-2; tentatively, D is TRBD1 (5 bases). This CDR3 is 13 amino acids long. Trimming cost V 3 bases and J 4 bases, with 9 bases left between them. The germline CDR1 and CDR2 sequences are SGHDN and FVKESK. The CDR3 region is CASSQGLIYGYTF. DNA for the CDR3: TGTGCCAGCAGCCAGGGACTTATCTATGGCTACACCTTC.

In regard to this clone: Other DNA sequences in the same sample also yield this CDR3. The chain links TRBV9 to TRBJ1-2, with D possibly being TRBD1 (6 bases). CDR1 and CDR2 (germline): SGDLS, YYNGEE. The CDR3 sequence is 13 residues long. Trimming took 2 bases from V and 4 from J, leaving 9 bases between them. The CDR3 here is CASSVGGGYGYTF. In nucleotides, the CDR3 is TGTGCCAGCAGCGTCGGGGGCGGCTATGGCTACACCTTC.

The CDR3 bases are TGTGCCAGCAGTTTCGGGACAGGTGGTGGCTACACCTTC. Its translation is CASSFGTGGGYTF. This sequence joins TRBV2 and TRBJ1-2, with 8 bases lining up with TRBD1. J gave up 7 bases and V 5 bases, and 6 bases lay outside the gene matches. Looked up from germline, CDR1 is SNHLY and CDR2 is FYNNEI. The CDR3 extends over 13 amino acids.

This clone appeared a few times. The chain combines TRBV27 with TRBJ2-1; D possibly uses TRBD1 or TRBD2 (5 bases each). CDR3 length: 14 residues. V was trimmed by 7 bases and J by 0 bases, leaving 10 bases between them. CDR1 and CDR2 from the germline V gene are MNHEY and SMNVEV (reference sequence). CDR3: CASTDGASYNEQFF. CDR3 DNA sequence: TGTGCCAGCACCGACGGGGCCTCCTACAATGAGCAGTTCTTC.

The V and J genes are TRBV29-1 and TRBJ2-2; D may be TRBD1 (5 bases). Germline CDR1 SQVTM, CDR2 ANQGSEA. The CDR3 spans 12 residues. V lost 7 bases and J 7 bases, leaving 13 bases between the germline ends. CDR3 region: CSARQKIGELFF. CDR3 bases: TGCAGCGCTAGACAGAAAATCGGGGAGCTGTTTTTT.

This chain connects TRBV7-9 to TRBJ2-1; 8 bases are shared with TRBD2. The ends lost 1 base at V and 0 bases at J; junction bases unmatched: 8. The CDR3 length is 18 residues. Germline V gives CDR1 SEHNR, CDR2 FQNEAQ (reference sequence). CDR3 in amino acids: CASSLVGTSSSSYNEQFF. For the CDR3, the DNA is TGTGCCAGCAGCTTAGTAGGGACTAGTTCATCCTCCTACAATGAGCAGTTCTTC.

This chain uses TRBV12-5 with TRBJ1-5, with a possible D match to TRBD1 (6 bases). Germline V gives CDR1 LGHNT, CDR2 FRNRAP. CDR3 length equals 15 residues. Trimming left V 0 bases short and J 9 bases short, with 15 bases between. The CDR3 region is CASGLVQGVTGPQHF. CDR3 nucleotides: TGTGCTAGTGGTTTGGTACAAGGGGTGACAGGGCCCCAGCATTTT.

This chain links TRBV4-3 with TRBJ1-4, with D maybe TRBD1 (5 bases). The CDR3 consists of 16 residues. Germline CDR1 and CDR2: LGHNA and YSLEER. V lost 0 bases to trimming and J lost 4 bases, with 12 bases between them. DNA of the CDR3: TGCGCCAGCAGCCAAGATTGGCGGGGCTATAATGAAAAACTGTTTTTT. It is translated as CASSQDWRGYNEKLFF.

V is TRBV11-2 and J is TRBJ2-5, with D possibly matching TRBD2 (6 bases). Germline V lookup: CDR1 SGHAT, CDR2 FQNNGV. V lost 5 bases to trimming and J lost 4 bases, with 17 bases between them. CDR3 length equals 15 residues. The CDR3 sequence is CASSLRDGGRETQYF. CDR3 DNA sequence: TGTGCCAGCAGCCTCCGGGACGGAGGGAGAGAGACCCAGTACTTC. The full variable domain, its missing parts supplied by reference TRBV11-2 and TRBJ2-5, is EAGVAQSPRYKIIEKRQSVAFWCNPISGHATLYWYQQILGQGPKLLIQFQNNGVVDDSQLPKDRFSAERLKGVDSTLKIQPAKLEDSAVYLCASSLRDGGRETQYFGPGTRLLVL.

This chain uses TRBV7-2 with TRBJ1-6, with D hard to call. This CDR3 spans 15 amino acids. V shed 1 base and J shed 9 bases, with 13 bases lying between them. Germline V CDR1 and CDR2: SGHTA, FQGNSA. Written as DNA, the CDR3 is TGTGCCAGCAGCTTAGAACACGGAAGTGGTTCACCCCTCCACTTT. This codes for CASSLEHGSGSPLHF. Variable domain in full (rest from reference TRBV7-2 and TRBJ1-6): GAGVSQSPSNKVTEKGKDVELRCDPISGHTALYWYRQSLGQGLEFLIYFQGNSAPDKSGLPSDRFSAERTGGSVSTLTIQRTQQEDSAVYLCASSLEHGSGSPLHFGNGTRLTVT.

The chain has TRBV6-6 and TRBJ2-1; weak D call: TRBD2 (5 bases). CDR1 is MNHNY, CDR2 SVGAGI, per germline (reference sequence). The V end was cut by 5 bases, the J end by 1 base, with 15 bases between. The CDR3 is 16 amino acids. The CDR3 nucleotides are TGTGCCAGCAGTACCCGGACTCACGGATCCTACAATGAGCAGTTCTTC. Translated: CASSTRTHGSYNEQFF.

The CDR3 protein is CASSLSTAGGRNEQFF. The CDR3 coding sequence is TGTGCCAGCTCACTCTCCACAGCGGGAGGGCGGAATGAGCAGTTCTTC. The V gene is TRBV18, the J gene TRBJ2-1; TRBD2 agrees at 10 bases. After removal of 4 bases from V and 7 bases from J, the junction contained 10 bases not matched to a gene. This CDR3 is 16 amino acids long. Germline loops: CDR1 KGHSH, CDR2 LQKENI.

The sample holds one count of this clone. V is TRBV7-2 and J is TRBJ1-5, with D perhaps matching TRBD1 (5 bases). The CDR3 runs 13 residues. Trimming cost V 6 bases and J 0 bases, with 6 bases left between them. The V gene's germline CDR1 is SGHTA and CDR2 FQGNSA. The CDR3 loop reads CASRDNSNQPQHF. CDR3 in DNA: TGTGCCAGCAGGGACAATAGCAATCAGCCCCAGCATTTT. Full variable domain (rest looked up from reference TRBV7-2 and TRBJ1-5): GAGVSQSPSNKVTEKGKDVELRCDPISGHTALYWYRQSLGQGLEFLIYFQGNSAPDKSGLPSDRFSAERTGGSVSTLTIQRTQQEDSAVYLCASRDNSNQPQHFGDGTRLSIL.

This chain links TRBV5-1 with TRBJ2-7; a weak D match, TRBD2 (6 bases). V lost 4 bases, J lost 3 bases, and 11 bases lay in between. CDR3 length equals 13 residues. Germline CDR1 is SGHRS and CDR2 is YFSETQ. The CDR3 DNA is TGCGCCAGCAGCAAGGGACTTGACTACGAGCAGTACTTC. Its translation is CASSKGLDYEQYF.

This clone appeared a single time. The chain couples TRBV4-2 to TRBJ2-3, with 7 bases matching TRBD2. Looked up from germline, CDR1 is LGHNA and CDR2 is YNFKEQ. This CDR3 contains 18 residues. V was pared by 0 bases and J by 0 bases, with 9 bases of the junction left unmatched. This CDR3 is CASSQDLSAGVSTDTQYF. The CDR3 DNA is TGTGCCAGCAGCCAAGATCTGTCGGCGGGAGTCAGCACAGATACGCAGTATTTT.

The chain combines TRBV19 with TRBJ1-4; 9 nucleotides line up with TRBD1. The CDR3 sequence is 15 residues long. Germline values: CDR1 LNHDA, CDR2 SQIVND (reference sequence). V trimming: 3 bases; J trimming: 8 bases; junction bases outside the gene matches: 7. This CDR3 is CASSIGQGRKEKLFF. The CDR3 DNA reads as TGTGCCAGTAGTATCGGACAGGGGAGAAAGGAAAAACTGTTTTTT.

This rearrangement joins TRBV2 to TRBJ2-3, with a weak D call TRBD1 (6 bases). From germline, CDR1 is SNHLY and CDR2 FYNNEI. The CDR3 length is 15 residues. Trimming stripped 7 bases from V and 0 bases from J, with 14 bases between. This CDR3 is CASKGESASTDTQYF. The DNA of the CDR3 is TGTGCCAGCAAGGGGGAAAGCGCGAGCACAGATACGCAGTATTTT.

The V and J genes are TRBV10-3 and TRBJ1-4; D is uncertain. This CDR3 contains 14 residues. The ends were cut back, 2 bases at V and 3 bases at J, with 7 bases in the middle. Germline lookup yields CDR1 ENHRY and CDR2 SYGVKD. CDR3 coding DNA: TGTGCCATCAGTGAGGGAAGCTCTAATGAAAAACTGTTTTTT. Translated: CAISEGSSNEKLFF.